This T cell receptor (beta chain) was identified in a study of cytotoxic CD8 clonotypes in ibrutinib-treated CLL. Profiled with immunoSEQ multiplex PCR; TCRdb holds only in-frame clones, not every one. This table has tens of thousands of clones, 55% to 65% appearing once. About this clone itself: Antigen: not known. Relative to the germline gene, one junction end is altered; a read error may explain this.

Whole-study findings and limits: Sustained-remission and progressing patients had different sampling times.

CDR3 size: 13 residues. Germline CDR1 is ENHRY and CDR2 is SYGVKD. The sequence came from a human donor with chronic lymphocytic leukemia. The rearrangement joins TRBV10-3 to TRBJ1-3, with 7 positions matching TRBD1. This specimen consisted of PBMCs, obtained after 24 months of ibrutinib treatment. The CDR3 region is CASSSGQGNTIYF. The CDR3 region has the DNA TGTGCCAGCAGTTCGGGACAGGGAAACACCATATATTTT.